This record looks at one T cell receptor (beta chain) sequence and its context. The CDR3 consists of 14 residues. Per the germline V gene, CDR1 is LGHDT and CDR2 is YNNKEL (reference sequence). V lost 4 bases, J lost 4 bases, and 14 bases lay in between. High-throughput TCR beta sequencing covered peripheral CD8+ and CD4+ T cells. Under recently defined diagnostic criteria, the patients with Susac syndrome qualified as having definite or probable disease. TEMRA cells were FACS-enriched, unlike CD8+ and CD4+ T cells, which were negatively isolated. The data derive from a study of CD8 T cells in Susac syndrome. With random hexamers, reverse transcription was performed on roughly 0.45 to 1 ug of RNA. It was immunoSEQ multiplex PCR that amplified TCR beta CDR3 across 54 Vbeta and 13 Jbeta. TCRdb re-derived calls from the immunoSEQ multiplex PCR reads in MiXCR, one entry per CDR3 protein. Here the sample spans 100,000 to 150,000 distinct CDR3 sequences, about 93% being singletons.

This chain links TRBV3-1 with TRBJ2-7; the D is unclear. The specimen sequenced was CD8+ T cells from PBMCs. The TCR sequence derives from a human donor with Susac syndrome. CDR3 residues: CASSPGLRVYEQYF. In DNA form, the CDR3 reads TGTGCCAGCAGCCCCGGTCTTAGGGTATACGAGCAGTACTTC.